The rows below give T cell receptor beta chains drawn from one sample of a study of cytomegalovirus exposure and HLA in healthy donors. Profiled with immunoSEQ multiplex PCR; TCRdb holds only in-frame clones, not every one. The sample includes some 170,000 clones, approximately 86% of them seen just once. The sequencing input was PBMCs. All receptors come from a man aged 18 to 29 in good health and CMV-seropositive. The CDR3 runs from the conserved cysteine through the conserved F or W. A D gene is named only where the DNA matches it firmly. Part of the rows lack a size; the others show once, few, many or a class for expanded clones.

J: TRBJ2-5; V: TRBV9; size: once; D: .; CDR3: CASSAGARNQETQYF; DNA: TGTGCCAGCAGTGCAGGGGCCCGAAACCAAGAGACCCAGTACTTC
J: TRBJ2-2; V: TRBV6-4; size: many; D: TRBD2; CDR3: CASSGGDTGELFF; DNA: TGTGCCAGCAGCGGGGGGGACACCGGGGAGCTGTTTTTT
J: TRBJ1-2; V: TRBV7-6; size: .; D: .; CDR3: CASSPRTPPPPGYGYTF; DNA: TGTGCCAGCAGCCCCAGGACACCACCGCCCCCGGGCTATGGCTACACCTTC
J: TRBJ1-1; V: TRBV4-2; size: .; D: .; CDR3: CASSQEVHGRAFF; DNA: TGTGCCAGCAGCCAAGAGGTACATGGTCGAGCTTTCTTT
J: TRBJ2-2; V: TRBV10-2; size: .; D: .; CDR3: CASSGDTYTGELFF; DNA: TGCGCCAGCAGTGGGGACACCTACACCGGGGAGCTGTTTTTT
J: TRBJ2-2; V: TRBV10-2; size: .; D: TRBD1; CDR3: CASTTGQGAVGELFF; DNA: TGCGCCAGCACTACCGGGCAGGGGGCGGTCGGGGAGCTGTTTTTT
J: TRBJ2-3; V: TRBV15; size: .; D: .; CDR3: CATSRGLRSTDTQYF; DNA: TGTGCCACCAGCAGAGGCCTGCGCTCCACAGATACGCAGTATTTT
J: TRBJ2-7; V: TRBV12-1; size: .; D: .; CDR3: CASSPGRTYYEQYF; DNA: TGTGCCAGCAGCCCCGGACGGACTTACTACGAGCAGTACTTC
J: TRBJ1-1; V: TRBV5-1; size: .; D: .; CDR3: CASSSGPGGTEAFF; DNA: TGCGCCAGCAGCTCCGGCCCCGGAGGGACTGAAGCTTTCTTT
J: TRBJ1-1; V: TRBV6-1; size: .; D: .; CDR3: CASSEAPTYSNAEAFF; DNA: TGTGCCAGCAGTGAAGCCCCGACCTATAGCAACGCTGAAGCTTTCTTT
J: TRBJ1-2; V: TRBV6-5; size: .; D: .; CDR3: CASSLLTRGSYTF; DNA: TGTGCCAGCAGTCTATTGACCAGGGGAAGCTACACCTTC
J: TRBJ2-2; V: TRBV5-1; size: .; D: TRBD2; CDR3: CASSLIRTSGGGTGELFF; DNA: TGCGCCAGCAGCTTAATTCGGACTAGCGGAGGTGGGACCGGGGAGCTGTTTTTT
J: TRBJ1-1; V: TRBV27; size: .; D: .; CDR3: CASSLIGATEAFF; DNA: TGTGCCAGCAGTTTAATAGGGGCCACTGAAGCTTTCTTT
J: TRBJ2-7; V: TRBV19; size: .; D: TRBD1; CDR3: CASSSGTGAYEQYF; DNA: TGTGCCAGTAGTAGCGGGACAGGGGCCTACGAGCAGTACTTC
J: TRBJ2-7; V: TRBV4-3; size: .; D: .; CDR3: CASSQDRLALEQYF; DNA: TGCGCCAGCAGCCAAGATAGGTTAGCGCTCGAGCAGTACTTC
J: TRBJ1-1; V: TRBV30; size: .; D: .; CDR3: CAWSLTTVGAFF; DNA: TGTGCCTGGAGTTTGACGACAGTCGGAGCTTTCTTT
J: TRBJ1-1; V: TRBV5-1; size: .; D: .; CDR3: CASSSAGRPDTEAFF; DNA: TGCGCCAGCAGCTCCGCGGGACGGCCAGACACTGAAGCTTTCTTT
J: TRBJ1-1; V: TRBV7-8; size: .; D: .; CDR3: CASSLGGGTEAFF; DNA: TGTGCCAGCAGCTTAGGAGGGGGAACTGAAGCTTTCTTT
J: TRBJ1-1; V: TRBV7-3; size: many; D: .; CDR3: CASSYMNTEAFF; DNA: TGTGCCAGCAGCTACATGAACACTGAAGCTTTCTTT
J: TRBJ2-1; V: TRBV9; size: .; D: TRBD2; CDR3: CASSGRGRGGRNEQFF; DNA: TGTGCCAGCAGCGGAAGGGGGCGGGGGGGCAGGAATGAGCAGTTCTTC
J: TRBJ2-3; V: TRBV11-2; size: .; D: .; CDR3: CAAAVGADTQYF; DNA: TGTGCCGCAGCGGTGGGAGCAGATACGCAGTATTTT
J: TRBJ2-7; V: TRBV6-1; size: .; D: .; CDR3: CASTPGSSSYEQYF; DNA: TGTGCCAGCACCCCTGGCTCAAGCTCCTACGAGCAGTACTTC
J: TRBJ1-4; V: TRBV4-1; size: .; D: .; CDR3: CASSSLHGVGEKLFF; DNA: TGCGCCAGCAGCTCCCTGCACGGGGTGGGTGAAAAACTGTTTTTT
J: TRBJ1-1; V: TRBV2; size: .; D: .; CDR3: CASRGDTEAFF; DNA: TGTGCCAGCAGAGGAGACACTGAAGCTTTCTTT
J: TRBJ2-2; V: TRBV7-7; size: .; D: TRBD2; CDR3: CASGGSQGLITGELFF; DNA: TGTGCTAGCGGGGGCAGCCAGGGCCTAATCACCGGGGAGCTGTTTTTT
J: TRBJ2-2; V: TRBV4-3; size: .; D: .; CDR3: CASSQVTSQVGELFF; DNA: TGCGCCAGCAGCCAAGTAACTAGCCAGGTCGGGGAGCTGTTTTTT
J: TRBJ2-2; V: TRBV11-2; size: .; D: TRBD2; CDR3: CASSFGGAVGGELFF; DNA: TGTGCCAGCAGCTTCGGGGGGGCGGTGGGCGGGGAGCTGTTTTTT
J: TRBJ2-5; V: TRBV18; size: .; D: TRBD1; CDR3: CASSQGQEETQYF; DNA: TGTGCCAGCTCACAGGGACAGGAAGAGACCCAGTACTTC
J: TRBJ2-3; V: TRBV5-1; size: .; D: .; CDR3: CASSLRSGFLSTDTQYF; DNA: TGCGCCAGCAGCCTTCGGAGCGGATTCCTTAGCACAGATACGCAGTATTTT
J: TRBJ2-1; V: TRBV2; size: .; D: .; CDR3: CASSITSPSYNEQFF; DNA: TGTGCCAGCAGCATCACTAGCCCCTCCTACAATGAGCAGTTCTTC
J: TRBJ2-3; V: TRBV9; size: .; D: TRBD1; CDR3: CASSVQGQTSTDTQYF; DNA: TGTGCCAGCAGCGTCCAGGGACAGACTAGCACAGATACGCAGTATTTT
J: TRBJ2-7; V: TRBV4-3; size: .; D: TRBD2; CDR3: CASSQEIPVAGSLYEQYF; DNA: TGCGCCAGCAGCCAAGAAATTCCGGTAGCGGGAAGCCTCTACGAGCAGTACTTC
J: TRBJ1-2; V: TRBV5-1; size: .; D: TRBD1; CDR3: CASRTSGTGPYGYTF; DNA: TGCGCCAGCAGAACAAGCGGGACAGGGCCCTATGGCTACACCTTC
J: TRBJ2-1; V: TRBV4-1; size: .; D: TRBD2; CDR3: CASSQDRDFTGGTNEQFF; DNA: TGCGCCAGCAGCCAAGATCGGGACTTTACGGGGGGAACCAATGAGCAGTTCTTC
J: TRBJ2-7; V: TRBV10-3; size: few; D: .; CDR3: CAISGLGGYEQYF; DNA: TGTGCCATCAGTGGTTTAGGGGGCTACGAGCAGTACTTC
J: TRBJ2-7; V: TRBV19; size: .; D: TRBD1; CDR3: CASSIPGQGYEQYF; DNA: TGTGCCAGTAGTATTCCGGGACAGGGCTACGAGCAGTACTTC
J: TRBJ2-5; V: TRBV27; size: .; D: .; CDR3: CASGRARTQYF; DNA: TGTGCCAGCGGTAGAGCACGGACCCAGTACTTC
J: TRBJ1-5; V: TRBV4-3; size: .; D: TRBD1; CDR3: CASSQDRGRQPQHF; DNA: TGCGCCAGCAGCCAAGATAGGGGGCGTCAGCCCCAGCATTTT
J: TRBJ2-2; V: TRBV4-1; size: .; D: .; CDR3: CASSLAVNTGELFF; DNA: TGCGCCAGCAGCCTAGCAGTGAACACCGGGGAGCTGTTTTTT
J: TRBJ2-1; V: TRBV29-1; size: .; D: TRBD1; CDR3: CSVDNRGLGNEQFF; DNA: TGCAGCGTCGACAACAGGGGGTTGGGGAATGAGCAGTTCTTC
J: TRBJ1-1; V: TRBV11-2; size: .; D: .; CDR3: CASSFVPGNTEAFF; DNA: TGTGCCAGCAGCTTCGTCCCGGGTAACACTGAAGCTTTCTTT
J: TRBJ1-1; V: TRBV27; size: .; D: .; CDR3: CASSVRVVGTEAFF; DNA: TGTGCCAGCAGTGTCAGGGTTGTTGGCACTGAAGCTTTCTTT
J: TRBJ2-4; V: TRBV2; size: .; D: .; CDR3: CASSGSGNIQYF; DNA: TGTGCCAGCAGTGGGTCGGGAAACATTCAGTACTTC
J: TRBJ1-3; V: TRBV19; size: .; D: .; CDR3: CASSTSPTDRSGNTIYF; DNA: TGTGCCAGTAGTACCTCCCCGACAGACCGCTCTGGAAACACCATATATTTT
J: TRBJ2-7; V: TRBV7-7; size: .; D: .; CDR3: CASSLPTRDTYSYEQYF; DNA: TGTGCTAGCAGCTTACCTACAAGAGACACTTACTCCTACGAGCAGTACTTC
J: TRBJ1-1; V: TRBV10-3; size: .; D: TRBD1; CDR3: CAIRRGLGRNTEAFF; DNA: TGTGCCATCAGGAGGGGGCTCGGGAGGAACACTGAAGCTTTCTTT